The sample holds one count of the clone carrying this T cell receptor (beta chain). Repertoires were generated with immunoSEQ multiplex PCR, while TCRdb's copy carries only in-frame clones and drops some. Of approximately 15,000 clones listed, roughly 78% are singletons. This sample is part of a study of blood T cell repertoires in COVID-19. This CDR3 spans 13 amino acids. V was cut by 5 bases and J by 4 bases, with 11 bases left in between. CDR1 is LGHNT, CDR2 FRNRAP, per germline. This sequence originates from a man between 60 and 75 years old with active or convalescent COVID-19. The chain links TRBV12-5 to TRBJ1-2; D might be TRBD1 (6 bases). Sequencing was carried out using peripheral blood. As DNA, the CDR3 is TGTGCTAGTGGTCTGGGACATGTCTATGGCTACACCTTC. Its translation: CASGLGHVYGYTF.